There are a few counts of the clone carrying this TCR beta chain. The sample is drawn from a study of blood T cell repertoires in COVID-19. Turning to the study itself: Acute and convalescent COVID-19 specimens originated in the United States, Italy and Spain. In each case, the material was cDNA or gDNA derived from T cells, B-cell-depleted T cells, or PBMCs.

The CDR3 contains 15 residues. Trimming left V 6 bases short and J 3 bases short, with 15 bases between. From germline, CDR1 is MNHNY and CDR2 SVGAGI (reference sequence). Source study methods: Nucleated cell counts were estimated from reference gene primer amplification. Generated by immunoSEQ multiplex PCR, the TCRdb table keeps only in-frame clones and is missing some. D and trimming come from the DNA, and the V and J calls and clone size come from that table. Of 150,000 to 200,000 clones listed, about three quarters are singletons. This chain joins TRBV6-6 and TRBJ1-5, with no clear D. The specimen was peripheral blood. The TCR originated in a woman aged 80 or over with active or convalescent COVID-19. The CDR3 DNA is TGTGCCAGCAGGCACCGCTCAGGTTTCAATCAGCCCCAGCATTTT. This gives the protein CASRHRSGFNQPQHF.